A single sample gave rise to the 2 T cell receptor beta chains below, sequenced in a study of regulatory T cells in long-lasting Graves disease. Sequencing libraries for TCR beta were prepared with iRepertoire HTBI primers and Arm-PCR of CDR3 regions. TCRdb re-derived calls from the multiplex PCR reads in MiXCR, one entry per CDR3 protein. The data show about 620,000 distinct CDR3 sequences, 16% seen once. The time point was: newly diagnosed GD, antithyroid drugs for less than 3 months. Extracted PBMC RNA gave rise to the TCR library. The same data also contributed to another study, on T cells in Graves' hyperthyroidism and ophthalmopathy.

The sequenced sample was peripheral blood mononuclear cells (PBMCs), obtained at new diagnosis, from a patient treated with antithyroid drugs. The receptor source for this set is a woman in her thirties with Graves disease.

The CDR3 coding sequence is TGTGCCTGGTCTAAAGCCGGGACGGCCTCCACTGAAGCTTTCTTT. Its protein product is CAWSKAGTASTEAFF. The chain is built from TRBV30 and TRBJ1-1; the D gene is possibly TRBD1 (5 bases). V lost 5 bases, J lost 4 bases, and 20 bases lay in between. This CDR3 contains 15 residues. CDR1 and CDR2 (germline): GTSNPN, SVGIG (reference sequence).

In its sample, this clonotype was seen many times. This chain connects TRBV12-3 or TRBV12-4 to TRBJ1-5; 8 bases line up with TRBD1. V lost 6 bases and J lost 7; bases outside the gene matches: 5. The CDR3 is 13 residues long. CDR3 sequence: CASSNDRGQPQHF. In DNA form, the CDR3 reads TGTGCCAGCAGCAATGACAGGGGACAGCCCCAGCATTTT.